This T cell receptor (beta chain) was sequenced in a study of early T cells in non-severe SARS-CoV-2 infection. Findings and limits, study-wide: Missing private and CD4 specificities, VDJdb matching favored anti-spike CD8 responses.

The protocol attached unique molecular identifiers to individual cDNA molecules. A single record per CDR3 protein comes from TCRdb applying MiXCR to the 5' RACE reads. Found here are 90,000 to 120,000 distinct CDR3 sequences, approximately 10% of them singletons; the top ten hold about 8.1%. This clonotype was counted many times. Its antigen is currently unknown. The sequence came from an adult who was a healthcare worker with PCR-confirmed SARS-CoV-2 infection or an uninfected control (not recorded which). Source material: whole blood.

CDR3: CASNPTLKGEFF. The CDR3 DNA sequence: TGTGCCAGCAATCCGACCCTAAAGGGGGAGTTCTTC. The rearrangement links TRBV7-9 to TRBJ2-1; possible D gene TRBD1, 6 bases. CDR3 size: 12 residues. In germline, CDR1 is SEHNR, CDR2 FQNEAQ (reference sequence). V was trimmed by 7 bases and J by 14 bases, leaving 18 bases between them.